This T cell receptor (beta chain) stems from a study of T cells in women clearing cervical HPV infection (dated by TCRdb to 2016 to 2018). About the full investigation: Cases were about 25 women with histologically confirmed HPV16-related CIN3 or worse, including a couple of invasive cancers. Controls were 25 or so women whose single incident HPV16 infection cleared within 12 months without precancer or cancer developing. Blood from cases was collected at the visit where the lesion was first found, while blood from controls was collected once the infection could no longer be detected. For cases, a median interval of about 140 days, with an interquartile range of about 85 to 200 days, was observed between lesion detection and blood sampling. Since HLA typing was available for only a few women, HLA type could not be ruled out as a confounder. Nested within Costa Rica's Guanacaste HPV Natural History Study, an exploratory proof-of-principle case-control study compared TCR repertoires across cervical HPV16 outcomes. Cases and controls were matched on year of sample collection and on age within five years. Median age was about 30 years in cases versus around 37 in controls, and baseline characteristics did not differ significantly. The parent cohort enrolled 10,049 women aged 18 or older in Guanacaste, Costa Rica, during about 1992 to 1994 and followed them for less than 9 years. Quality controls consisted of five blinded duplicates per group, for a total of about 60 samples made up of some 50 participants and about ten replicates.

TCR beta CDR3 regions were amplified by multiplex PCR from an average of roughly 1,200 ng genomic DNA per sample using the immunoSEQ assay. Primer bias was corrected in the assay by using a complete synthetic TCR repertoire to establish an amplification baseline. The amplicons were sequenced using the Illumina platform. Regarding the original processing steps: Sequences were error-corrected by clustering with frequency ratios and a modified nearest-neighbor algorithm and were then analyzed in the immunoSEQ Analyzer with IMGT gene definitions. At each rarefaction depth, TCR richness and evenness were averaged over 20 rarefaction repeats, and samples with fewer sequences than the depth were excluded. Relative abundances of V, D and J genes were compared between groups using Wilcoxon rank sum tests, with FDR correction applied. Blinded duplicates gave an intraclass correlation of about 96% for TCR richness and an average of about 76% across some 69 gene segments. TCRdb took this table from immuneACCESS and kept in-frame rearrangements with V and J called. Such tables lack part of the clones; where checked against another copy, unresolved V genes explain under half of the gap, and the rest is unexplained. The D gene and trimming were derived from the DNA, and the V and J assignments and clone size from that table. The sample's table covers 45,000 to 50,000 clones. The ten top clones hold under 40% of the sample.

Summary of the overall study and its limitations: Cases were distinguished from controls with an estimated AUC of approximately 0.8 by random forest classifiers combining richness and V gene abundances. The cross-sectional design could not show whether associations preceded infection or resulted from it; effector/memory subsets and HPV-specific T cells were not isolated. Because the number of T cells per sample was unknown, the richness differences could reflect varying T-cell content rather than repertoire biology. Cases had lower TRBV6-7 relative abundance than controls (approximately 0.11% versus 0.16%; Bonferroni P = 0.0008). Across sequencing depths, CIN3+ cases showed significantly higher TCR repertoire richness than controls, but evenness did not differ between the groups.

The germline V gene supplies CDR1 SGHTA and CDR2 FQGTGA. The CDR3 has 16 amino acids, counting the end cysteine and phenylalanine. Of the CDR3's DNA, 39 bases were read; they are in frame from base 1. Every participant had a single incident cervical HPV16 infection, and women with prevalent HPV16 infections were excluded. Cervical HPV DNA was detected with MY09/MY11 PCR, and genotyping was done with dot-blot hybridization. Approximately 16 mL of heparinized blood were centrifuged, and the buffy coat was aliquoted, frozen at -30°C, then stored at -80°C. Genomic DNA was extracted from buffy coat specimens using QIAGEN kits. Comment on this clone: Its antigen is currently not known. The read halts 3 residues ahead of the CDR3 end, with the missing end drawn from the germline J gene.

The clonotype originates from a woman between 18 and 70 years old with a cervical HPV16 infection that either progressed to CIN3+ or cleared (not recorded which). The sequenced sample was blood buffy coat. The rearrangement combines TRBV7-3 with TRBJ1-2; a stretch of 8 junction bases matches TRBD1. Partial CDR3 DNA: TGTGCCAGCAGCCCACGGACAGGGTCAACCTACAATGAC. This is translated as CASSPRTGSTYND. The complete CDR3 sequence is CASSPRTGSTYNDYTF. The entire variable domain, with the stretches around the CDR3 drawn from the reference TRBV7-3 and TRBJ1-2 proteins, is GAGVSQTPSNKVTEKGKYVELRCDPISGHTALYWYRQSLGQGPEFLIYFQGTGAADDSGLPNDRFFAVRPEGSVSTLKIQRTERGDSAVYLCASSPRTGSTYNDYTFGSGTRLTVV.